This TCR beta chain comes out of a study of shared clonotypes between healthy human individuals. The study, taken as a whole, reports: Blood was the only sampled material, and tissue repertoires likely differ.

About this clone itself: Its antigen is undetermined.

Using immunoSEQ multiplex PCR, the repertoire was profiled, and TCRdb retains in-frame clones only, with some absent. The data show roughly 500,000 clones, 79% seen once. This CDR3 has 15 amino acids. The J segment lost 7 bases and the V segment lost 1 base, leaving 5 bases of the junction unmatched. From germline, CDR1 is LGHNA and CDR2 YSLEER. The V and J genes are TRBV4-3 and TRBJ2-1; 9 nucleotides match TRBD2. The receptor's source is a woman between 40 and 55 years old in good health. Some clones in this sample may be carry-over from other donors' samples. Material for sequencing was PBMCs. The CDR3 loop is CASSQGGGLANEQFF. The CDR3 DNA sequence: TGCGCCAGCAGCCAAGGGGGAGGACTAGCGAATGAGCAGTTCTTC.